The next 6 T cell receptor beta chains were all read from a single sample in a study of CD8 T cells in ankylosing spondylitis. TCRdb called the 5' RACE reads again in MiXCR, with one record for every CDR3 protein. The sample has over 30,000 distinct CDR3 sequences; 15% to 20% are singletons. The sequenced sample consisted of blood. The receptors were gathered from a male donor with ankylosing spondylitis or in good health (not recorded which).

The chain has TRBV12-3 or TRBV12-4 and TRBJ2-2; TRBD2 matches at 7 bases. With V trimmed by 3 bases and J by 0 bases, 1 base remained unmatched. The CDR3 loop spans 15 amino acids. The CDR3 nucleotides are TGTGCCAGCAGTTTGCGGGAGTCGAACACCGGGGAGCTGTTTTTT. Its translation: CASSLRESNTGELFF.

V gene TRBV27 combines with J gene TRBJ2-3, with TRBD2 matching over 7 bases. Germline CDR1 is MNHEY and CDR2 is SMNVEV (reference sequence). V trimming: 5 bases; J trimming: 0 bases; junction bases outside the gene matches: 11. The CDR3 covers 17 residues. The CDR3 spells CASSNELAHSSTDTQYF. Written as DNA, the CDR3 is TGTGCCAGCAGTAACGAACTAGCGCACTCTAGCACAGATACGCAGTATTTT.

This clonotype was detected once. The rearrangement uses TRBV6-2 or TRBV6-3 and TRBJ1-4, with unresolved D. Trimming removed 8 bases from V and 3 bases from J, with 10 bases in between. CDR1 is MNHEY and CDR2 is SVGEGT in the germline V gene. This CDR3 has 13 residues. Here the CDR3 DNA reads TGTGCCAGCCTTGAACCCTCTAATGAAAAACTGTTTTTT. Amino acid sequence: CASLEPSNEKLFF.

This chain uses TRBV20-1 with TRBJ2-1, with no clear D. The CDR3 covers 11 residues. The germline gives CDR1 DFQATT, CDR2 SNEGSKA (reference sequence). V lost 2 bases to trimming and J lost 6 bases, with 5 bases between them. The CDR3 bases are TGCAGTGCTAGAAATATCAATGAGCAGTTCTTC. Protein product: CSARNINEQFF.

This chain uses TRBV29-1 with TRBJ2-7; D remains ambiguous. Germline CDR1 SQVTM, CDR2 ANQGSEA. CDR3 size: 13 residues. The V end was cut by 4 bases, the J end by 5 bases, with 15 bases between. The CDR3 nucleotides are TGCAGCGTTGGGTCCCTAAACCCCCACGAGCAGTACTTC. Protein: CSVGSLNPHEQYF.

The V gene is TRBV25-1, the J gene TRBJ2-1; no clear D. Germline V gene data show CDR1 as MGHDK and CDR2 as SYGVNS. The CDR3 is made up of 16 amino acids. Trimming took 2 bases from V and 0 from J, leaving 11 bases between them. The CDR3 DNA follows: TGTGCCAGCAGTGAAAGCAGCGCGAGCTCCTACAATGAGCAGTTCTTC. This sequence encodes CASSESSASSYNEQFF.